What follows are 2 T cell receptor beta chains derived from one specimen sequenced in a study of blood T cell repertoires in COVID-19. The assay was immunoSEQ multiplex PCR, and TCRdb's table has in-frame clones only and misses some. The table lists hundreds of thousands of clones, roughly 82% of them singletons. The material sequenced was peripheral blood. The receptors were gathered from a woman older than 75 with COVID-19, enrolled during active disease.

The genes are TRBV5-1 and TRBJ2-3; D perhaps matches TRBD2 (6 bases). The CDR3 consists of 16 residues. Germline CDR1 is SGHRS and CDR2 is YFSETQ. The ends were cut back, 4 bases at V and 3 bases at J, with 18 bases in the middle. The CDR3 here is CASSGGSRQQTDTQYF. The DNA for the CDR3 is TGCGCCAGCAGCGGGGGGAGCAGGCAGCAAACAGATACGCAGTATTTT.

This chain connects TRBV6-6 to TRBJ1-6; no firm D call. Germline CDR1 and CDR2: MNHNY and SVGAGI (reference sequence). V shed 8 bases and J shed 0 bases, with 17 bases lying between them. CDR3 length equals 17 residues. CDR3 sequence: CASRLMAVSSYNSPLHF. CDR3 in DNA: TGTGCCAGCCGTCTAATGGCGGTGAGCTCCTATAATTCACCCCTCCACTTT.